This TCR beta chain is drawn from a study of T cells in Graves' hyperthyroidism and ophthalmopathy. Germline-derived CDR1 and CDR2 are SGHTA and FQGNSA. Trimming took 7 bases from V and 0 from J, leaving 13 bases between them. This CDR3 comprises 15 residues. General study points: Blood also showed most of the thyroid clonotypes that were expanded above 0.001. A model of 13 V-J features distinguished ophthalmopathy from stable hyperthyroidism.

Amplified TCR beta CDR3 regions derived from RNA transcripts. An initial round of RT-PCR targeting the TCR CDR3 relied on the HTBI primer set. TCRdb recomputed calls from the multiplex PCR reads with MiXCR, one row per CDR3 protein. The sample lists a few hundred thousand distinct CDR3 sequences, 40% to 50% occurring once. About this clonotype: Antigen: not known.

The sequence was obtained from an adult woman with Graves' disease, either hyperthyroidism or ophthalmopathy (not recorded which). Sequences were obtained from peripheral blood or thyroid tissue (not recorded which). J is TRBJ1-5 and V is TRBV7-2; TRBD1 might be the D (6 bases). The CDR3 DNA reads as TGTGCCAGCATCACTACAGGGATTAGCAATCAGCCCCAGCATTTT. This sequence encodes CASITTGISNQPQHF.